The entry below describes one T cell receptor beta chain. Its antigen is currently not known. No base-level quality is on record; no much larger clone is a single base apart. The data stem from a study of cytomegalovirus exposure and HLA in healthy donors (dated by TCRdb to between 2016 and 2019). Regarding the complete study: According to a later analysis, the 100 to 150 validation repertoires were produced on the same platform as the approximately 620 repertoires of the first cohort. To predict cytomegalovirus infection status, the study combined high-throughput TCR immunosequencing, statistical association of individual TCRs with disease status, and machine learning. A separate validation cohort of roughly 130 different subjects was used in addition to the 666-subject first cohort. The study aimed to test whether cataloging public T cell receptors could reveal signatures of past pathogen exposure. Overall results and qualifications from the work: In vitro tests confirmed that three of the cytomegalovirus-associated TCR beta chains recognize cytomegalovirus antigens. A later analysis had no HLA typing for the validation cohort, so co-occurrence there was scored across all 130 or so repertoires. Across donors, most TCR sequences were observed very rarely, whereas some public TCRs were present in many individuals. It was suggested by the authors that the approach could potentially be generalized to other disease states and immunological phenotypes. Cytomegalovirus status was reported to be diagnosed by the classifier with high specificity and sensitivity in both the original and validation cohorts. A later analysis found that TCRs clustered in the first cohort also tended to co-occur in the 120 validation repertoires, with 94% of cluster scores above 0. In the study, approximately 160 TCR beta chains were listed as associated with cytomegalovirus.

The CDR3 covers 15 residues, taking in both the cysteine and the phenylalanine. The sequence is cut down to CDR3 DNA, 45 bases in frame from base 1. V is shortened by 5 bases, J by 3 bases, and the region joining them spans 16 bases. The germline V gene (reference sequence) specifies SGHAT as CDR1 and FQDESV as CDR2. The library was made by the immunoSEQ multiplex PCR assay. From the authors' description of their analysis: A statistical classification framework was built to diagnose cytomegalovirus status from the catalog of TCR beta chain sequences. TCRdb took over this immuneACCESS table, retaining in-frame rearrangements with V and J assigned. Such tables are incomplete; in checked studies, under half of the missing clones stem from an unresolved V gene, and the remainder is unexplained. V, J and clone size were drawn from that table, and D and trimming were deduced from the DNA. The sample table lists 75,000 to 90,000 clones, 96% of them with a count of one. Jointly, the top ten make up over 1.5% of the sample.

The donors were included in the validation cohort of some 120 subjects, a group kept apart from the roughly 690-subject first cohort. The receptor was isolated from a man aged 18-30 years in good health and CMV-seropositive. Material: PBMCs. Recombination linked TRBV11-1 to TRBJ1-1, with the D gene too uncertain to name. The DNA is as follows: TGTGCCAGCAGCGCCCCCTTTAGCACCGACACTGAAGCTTTCTTT. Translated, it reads CASSAPFSTDTEAFF. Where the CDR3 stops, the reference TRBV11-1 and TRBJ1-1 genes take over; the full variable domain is EAEVAQSPRYKITEKSQAVAFWCDPISGHATLYWYRQILGQGPELLVQFQDESVVDDSQLPKDRFSAERLKGVDSTLKIQPAELGDSAMYLCASSAPFSTDTEAFFGQGTRLTVV.